The TCR beta chain under discussion was sequenced for a study of T cell changes during pregnancy in multiple sclerosis. Data came from immunoSEQ multiplex PCR; TCRdb stores just in-frame clones and leaves some out. Among roughly 85,000 clones, roughly nine tenths were seen once, and the ten largest hold 2.5%. CDR1 SGHAT and CDR2 FQNNGV come from the germline V gene. This CDR3 is built from 14 residues. The ends were cut back, 4 bases at V and 6 bases at J, with 16 bases in the middle. This receptor was obtained from a female donor with multiple sclerosis, enrolled in a pregnancy study. The chain links TRBV11-2 to TRBJ2-7; D possibly corresponds to TRBD2 (6 bases). Sequenced here: peripheral blood, sampled in the first trimester of pregnancy. The CDR3 protein is CASSSTGTPSEQYF. CDR3 sequence (DNA): TGTGCCAGCAGCTCCACCGGGACTCCCTCCGAGCAGTACTTC.